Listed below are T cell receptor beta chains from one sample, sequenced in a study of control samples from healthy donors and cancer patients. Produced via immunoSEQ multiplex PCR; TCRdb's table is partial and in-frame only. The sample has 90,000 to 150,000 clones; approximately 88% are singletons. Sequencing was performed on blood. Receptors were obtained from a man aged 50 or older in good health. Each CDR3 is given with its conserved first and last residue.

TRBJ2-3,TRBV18,CASSPSGTSTDTQYF
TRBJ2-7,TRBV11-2,CASSWGQSYEQYF
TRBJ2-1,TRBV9,CASSSSGGRAEQFF
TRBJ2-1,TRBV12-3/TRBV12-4,CASSTTLYNEQFF
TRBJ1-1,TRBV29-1,CSVSGQPNTEAFF
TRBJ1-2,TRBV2,CASSGDRDGYTF
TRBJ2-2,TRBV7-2,CASSPSGGFANTGELFF
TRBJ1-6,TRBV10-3,CAISERQGGNSPLHF
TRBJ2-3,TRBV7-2,CASSARGGAEDTQYF
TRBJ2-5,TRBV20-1,CSASRSSGGAETQYF
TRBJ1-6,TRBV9,CASSVAQDLNSPLHF
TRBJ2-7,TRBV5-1,CASSPDRQGPYEQYF
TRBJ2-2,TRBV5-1,CASSPTQNTGELFF
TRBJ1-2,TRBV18,CASSQGTTNYGYTF
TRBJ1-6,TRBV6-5,CASTDRGNSPLHF